These 20 T cell receptor beta chains share one sample of origin, sequenced in a study of T cell clonality in common variable immunodeficiency. Data came from immunoSEQ multiplex PCR; TCRdb stores just in-frame clones and leaves some out. The table lists some 38,000 clones, with no singletons. The sequenced material came from peripheral blood mononuclear cells. The receptors come from a person aged 18 to 69 in good health.

This clone was observed many times. With the read ending 3 residues before the CDR3 end, the germline J gene is used to fill in that end. The chain links TRBV20-1 to TRBJ1-6; tentatively, D is TRBD1 (6 bases). V was pared by 3 bases and J by 7 bases, with 13 bases between. This CDR3 is 14 amino acids long. Germline V lookup: CDR1 DFQATT, CDR2 SNEGSKA (reference sequence). The DNA read from the CDR3 is TGCAGTGCTAGTTCTCCGGGACACAATTCACCC. Protein sequence: CSASSPGHNSP. The whole CDR3 reads CSASSPGHNSPLHF.

This clone was detected many times. The CDR3 loop is CASSLTTGYSSGNTIYF. The DNA read from the CDR3 is TGTGCCAGCAGCTTAACGACAGGGTACAGCTCTGGAAACACC. This rearrangement joins TRBV7-8 to TRBJ1-3, with 7 bases fitting TRBD1. The read comes to an end 3 residues before the CDR3 does, leaving the germline J gene to fill in the end. J was trimmed by 0 bases and V by 2 bases; bases with no gene match: 7. Germline lookup yields CDR1 SGHVS and CDR2 FQNEAQ. CDR3 length: 17 amino acids.

In this sample, this clone turned up many times. Incomplete CDR3 DNA: TGTGCCAGCAGCGTAGGGATAGCGGGAAGCACAGATACG. It encodes CASSVGIAGSTDT. The CDR3, in full, reads CASSVGIAGSTDTQYF. V is TRBV9 and J is TRBJ2-3, with 8 bases that match TRBD2. The read terminates 3 residues before the CDR3 end, so the remaining end is supplied by the germline J gene. Germline CDR1 and CDR2: SGDLS and YYNGEE. J lost 0 bases, V lost 0 bases, and 3 bases had no gene match. The CDR3 extends over 16 amino acids.

This clone was seen at least ten times. The missing CDR3 end, 3 residues past where the read stops, is filled in from the germline J gene. The chain recombines TRBV29-1 with TRBJ2-3; 12 bases agree with TRBD1. V trimming: 6 bases; J trimming: 4 bases; junction bases outside the gene matches: 5. The CDR3 runs 14 residues. From germline, CDR1 is SQVTM and CDR2 ANQGSEA. CDR3 DNA, as far as it was read: TGCAGCGTGGGGGGGACAGGGGGCTCAGATACG. It yields the protein CSVGGTGGSDT. The whole CDR3 is CSVGGTGGSDTQYF.

This clone was detected only a few times. Read sequence stops 3 residues before the CDR3 end, and the germline J gene provides the missing end. V gene TRBV5-8 combines with J gene TRBJ2-3; TRBD1 is a possible D gene (5 bases). This CDR3 contains 14 residues. Trimming left V 4 bases short and J 3 bases short, with 12 bases between. Per germline, CDR1 SGHTS and CDR2 YDEGEE. CDR3 DNA, as far as it was read: TGTGCCAGCAGCCCCTGGGGCGCGACAGATACG. Its protein product is CASSPWGATDT. The whole CDR3 reads CASSPWGATDTQYF.

Ten or more counts support this clone. Read sequence stops 3 residues before the CDR3 end, and the germline J gene provides the missing end. V is TRBV11-2 and J is TRBJ2-3; 7 bases fit TRBD1. V dropped 5 bases and J dropped 0; count of bases not matched to a gene: 5. The CDR3 has 15 residues. Per the germline V gene, CDR1 is SGHAT and CDR2 is FQNNGV. This CDR3 reads CASSQGEPSTDTQYF. The CDR3 DNA, read in part, is TGTGCCAGCAGCCAGGGGGAACCTAGCACAGATACG.

This clone was counted only a few times. The DNA ends 3 residues before the CDR3 does, and the rest of the CDR3 is filled in from the germline J gene. This rearrangement joins TRBV25-1 to TRBJ1-3; 9 nucleotides match TRBD1. In germline, CDR1 is MGHDK, CDR2 SYGVNS. The CDR3 is 22 amino acids. With 1 base clipped from V and 0 bases from J, the junction kept 19 bases outside the gene matches. CDR3 bases read: TGTGCCAGCAGTGAATTCTTAGGACAGGGGCCAGACTTTGGATTCTCTGGAAACACC. It codes for CASSEFLGQGPDFGFSGNT. The full CDR3 is CASSEFLGQGPDFGFSGNTIYF.

This clone was seen repeatedly, ten times or more. The read ends 3 residues early relative to the CDR3; the germline J gene fills the gap. The chain uses TRBV7-6 and TRBJ2-3; TRBD1 agrees at 7 bases. CDR1 and CDR2 from the germline V gene are SGHVS and FNYEAQ. The trim removed 5 bases at V and 4 bases at J, leaving 6 bases unmatched. CDR3 size: 14 residues. CDR3 bases read: TGTGCCAGCAGCCCCATGACAGGGTCAGATACG. Translated, it gives CASSPMTGSDT. The full CDR3 protein reads CASSPMTGSDTQYF.

The table lists this clone with a few counts. The sequenced fragment ends 3 residues before the CDR3 boundary, so the rest is inferred from the germline J gene. The chain uses TRBV2 and TRBJ2-1, with 11 positions matching TRBD2. The CDR3 has 15 amino acids. The germline gives CDR1 SNHLY, CDR2 FYNNEI. The trim removed 6 bases at V and 5 bases at J, leaving 6 bases unmatched. The DNA read from the CDR3 is TGTGCCAGCAGGTCCGGGACTAGCGGAAACAATGAG. Translating gives CASRSGTSGNNE. The whole CDR3 protein reads CASRSGTSGNNEQFF.

Many counts were recorded for this clone. The part of the CDR3 DNA that was read is TGTGCCAGCAGCCGACCGGGGAACGACAATCAGCCC. This translates into CASSRPGNDNQP. The CDR3 in full is CASSRPGNDNQPQHF. The V and J genes are TRBV12-3 or TRBV12-4 and TRBJ1-5; D is ambiguous. The read terminates 3 residues before the CDR3 end, so the remaining end is supplied by the germline J gene. The CDR3 consists of 15 residues. Trimming took 6 bases from V and 3 from J, leaving 15 bases between them.

This clone appeared many times. The read comes to an end 3 residues before the CDR3 does, leaving the germline J gene to fill in the end. V usage is TRBV5-1 and J usage is TRBJ1-4, with TRBD1 as a possible D gene (5 bases). Germline V gene lookup returns CDR1 SGHRS and CDR2 YFSETQ. V shed 0 bases and J shed 0 bases, with 9 bases lying between them. The CDR3 covers 16 residues. CDR3 DNA (partial): TGCGCCAGCAGCTTGGACCAGGGAGCAACTAATGAAAAA. This gives the protein CASSLDQGATNEK. The entire CDR3 sequence reads CASSLDQGATNEKLFF.

This clone was counted many times. CDR3 region: CSVANRRGLNEQFF. CDR3 bases read: TGCAGCGTTGCGAACAGAAGGGGACTCAATGAG. The chain links TRBV29-1 to TRBJ2-1; TRBD2 might be the D (6 bases). Sequencing ends 3 residues short of the CDR3 end; the germline J gene provides the rest. The CDR3 is made up of 14 amino acids. Germline V lookup: CDR1 SQVTM, CDR2 ANQGSEA. V lost 4 bases and J lost 6, with 16 bases in between.

This clone has ten or more counts. The read ends 3 residues early relative to the CDR3; the germline J gene fills the gap. The chain links TRBV30 to TRBJ1-1; D unclear. Germline loops: CDR1 GTSNPN, CDR2 SVGIG (reference sequence). This CDR3 comprises 13 residues. Trimming shortened V by 0 bases and J by 2 bases, and 7 bases separated the two germline ends. The CDR3 sequence is CAWSVQTNTEAFF. The CDR3 DNA, read in part, is TGTGCCTGGAGTGTACAGACAAACACTGAA.

This clone has ten or more counts. The read stops 3 residues short of the end of the CDR3; the missing end is completed from the germline J gene. The rearrangement links TRBV14 to TRBJ2-7, with 10 bases aligning to TRBD1. This CDR3 region has 14 residues. Germline CDR1 is SGHDN and CDR2 is FVKESK. J lost 3 bases, V lost 4 bases, and 3 bases had no gene match. CDR3 DNA, as far as it was read: TGTGCCAGCAGCCCGTGGACAGGGGGCTACGAG. Amino acids: CASSPWTGGYE. The entire CDR3 is CASSPWTGGYEQYF.

This clone has a count of ten or more. The sequenced CDR3 bases are TGTGCCAGCAGCGTAGTCGTGGGGACTGGGCCCACAGATACG. Amino acid sequence: CASSVVVGTGPTDT. The complete CDR3 sequence is CASSVVVGTGPTDTQYF. The genes are TRBV9 and TRBJ2-3; D is possibly TRBD2 (6 bases). The missing CDR3 end, 3 residues past where the read stops, is filled in from the germline J gene. This CDR3 region has 17 residues. Trimming removed 0 bases from V and 2 bases from J, with 16 bases in between. Germline V gives CDR1 SGDLS, CDR2 YYNGEE.

This clone was recorded many times. The CDR3 goes on 3 residues after the read ends, and that part is filled in from the germline J gene. The chain couples TRBV7-6 to TRBJ2-7, with D possibly TRBD1 on 6 matching bases. This CDR3 has 16 amino acids. Trimming pared 5 bases from V and 3 bases from J, leaving 20 bases between. Germline CDR1 SGHVS, CDR2 FNYEAQ. CDR3 bases read: TGTGCCAGCAGCGTTGATCGTGGGGGACAAAACTACGAG. It specifies CASSVDRGGQNYE. In full, the CDR3 reads CASSVDRGGQNYEQYF.

This clone was counted ten times or more. The CDR3 goes on 3 residues after the read ends, and that part is filled in from the germline J gene. V and J are TRBV4-2 and TRBJ1-1; D uncertain. CDR3 length equals 11 residues. With 1 base removed from V and 7 bases from J, the gap between germline ends came to 4 bases. CDR1 is LGHNA and CDR2 is YNFKEQ in the germline V gene. Incomplete CDR3 DNA: TGTGCCAGCAGCCAAGGAGGTGAA. Translated, it gives CASSQGGE. The full-length CDR3 reads as CASSQGGEAFF.

This clone was found many times. The read halts 3 residues ahead of the CDR3 end, with the missing end drawn from the germline J gene. The chain carries TRBV20-1 and TRBJ1-5; D perhaps matches TRBD1 (6 bases). Germline CDR1 reads DFQATT; CDR2 reads SNEGSKA (reference sequence). CDR3 length: 14 amino acids. The ends were cut back, 1 base at V and 4 bases at J, with 11 bases in the middle. CDR3 residues: CSARVGDINQPQHF. The sequenced part of the CDR3 DNA is TGCAGTGCTAGAGTTGGGGACATTAATCAGCCC.

This clone was observed many times. The missing CDR3 end, 3 residues past where the read stops, is filled in from the germline J gene. The chain has TRBV7-8 and TRBJ1-5, with 9 positions matching TRBD1. CDR1 and CDR2 from the germline V gene are SGHVS and FQNEAQ. The ends lost 5 bases at V and 1 base at J; junction bases unmatched: 6. The CDR3 covers 16 residues. Incomplete CDR3 DNA: TGTGCCAGCAGCCAACAGGGGGCGGTGAGCAATCAGCCC. Translated, it gives CASSQQGAVSNQP. The complete CDR3 reads CASSQQGAVSNQPQHF.

Turning to this clone: Sequence at one end of the junction differs from germline and may be a read error. Read data end 3 residues before the CDR3 end; the end is taken from the germline J gene. The rearrangement uses TRBV7-9 and TRBJ2-1; D uncertain. The CDR3 runs to 13 residues. Germline values: CDR1 SEHNR, CDR2 FQNEAQ (reference sequence). Here the CDR3 reads CPSSPPLFNEQFF. The part of the CDR3 DNA that was read is TGTCCCAGCAGCCCGCCACTCTTCAATGAG.